Below, one TCR beta chain is given with its context. What this receptor recognizes is not known. The sample holds no much larger clone one base away, and base qualities are not on file. The data belong to a study of CD8 T cells in ankylosing spondylitis (TCRdb year 2017). Regarding the research as a whole: T cell receptor beta repertoires were profiled in healthy donors and ankylosing spondylitis patients so that disease-linked TCR variants could be found. Samples of peripheral blood were taken, and for ankylosing spondylitis patients, synovial fluid was collected as well. In total, the full study cohort was made up of 85 to 140 healthy donors and more than 20 ankylosing spondylitis patients. Broader findings and caveats from the paper: Some of the motif variants had been reported before in the synovial fluid and blood of reactive arthritis patients, a finding that suggests common disease-initiation mechanisms. A TCR beta motif made up of several highly homologous amino acid variants appeared to be characteristic of blood from ankylosing spondylitis patients. The disease-linked clones were reported to be significantly enriched in matched synovial fluid samples from ankylosing spondylitis patients. The disease-linked clones showed a CD8+ phenotype and occurred at relatively low frequencies in peripheral blood.

Trimming removed 0 bases from V and 0 bases from J, leaving 6 bases between the germline ends. The CDR3 holds 15 amino acids from the cysteine to the phenylalanine. The sequence is cut down to CDR3 DNA, 45 bases in frame from base 1. The germline V gene provides CDR1 MNHEY and CDR2 SVGAGI. The listed sequencing device is Illumina HiSeq 2500. Quantitative 5'-RACE with molecular barcodes was used to prepare TCR beta libraries. On the study's bioinformatics: Disease-linked TCR variants were identified with a new computational method built on a probabilistic model of VDJ rearrangement. TCRdb applied fastp at Q25 and MiXCR to the public reads, then kept only in-frame beta chains. Duplicate CDR3 protein sequences are folded into a single record with the most common DNA and genes. TCRdb, not the original authors, processed these V and J calls. The sample includes 700,000 to 1,000,000 distinct CDR3 sequences, with 12% observed a single time. Jointly, the top ten make up about 0.49% of the sample.

Sequencing was performed on blood, either unsorted or a sorted T cell fraction (not recorded which). The sequence links TRBV6-5 to TRBJ1-5, with no D gene named confidently. The sequence was collected from a male donor with ankylosing spondylitis. The CDR3 reads CASSYSPDSNQPQHF. The nucleotide sequence reads as follows: TGTGCCAGCAGTTACTCACCAGATAGCAATCAGCCCCAGCATTTT.